This T cell receptor (beta chain) was sequenced during a study of blood T cell repertoires in COVID-19. Whole-study context: Italy, Spain and the United States were the sources of the convalescent and acute COVID-19 samples.

CDR1 SNHLY and CDR2 FYNNEI come from the germline V gene. The CDR3 totals 15 residues. V lost 10 bases and J 5 bases, leaving 23 bases between the germline ends. Authors' methods: Quantification of nucleated cells was approximated via reference gene primer amplification. Some clones are missing from TCRdb's copy, which holds only in-frame ones; the method was immunoSEQ multiplex PCR. The V and J calls and clone size were taken over from that table, and D and trimming were inferred from the DNA. This table holds fewer than 400,000 clones, around 87% found once. Sequencing was performed on peripheral blood. This receptor was obtained from a human donor in a cohort sampled during active COVID-19. The chain has TRBV2 and TRBJ1-2; D is possibly TRBD1 (5 bases). CDR3 nucleotides: TGTGCCACCGGTAACCCCACCGGACAAGTTTATGGCTACACCTTC. The encoded protein is CATGNPTGQVYGYTF. Looking up the rest from reference TRBV2 and TRBJ1-2 gives the full variable domain: EPEVTQTPSHQVTQMGQEVILRCVPISNHLYFYWYRQILGQKVEFLVSFYNNEISEKSEIFDDQFSVERPDGSNFTLKIRSTKLEDSAMYFCATGNPTGQVYGYTFGSGTRLTVV.